Shown below are 31 T cell receptor beta chains from a single sample sequenced in a study of tumor and adjacent non-tumor tissue in lung cancer (dated by TCRdb to 2017 to 2018). Bulk unsorted tissue served as the source for RNA extraction, and RNA quality was assessed using a NanoDrop ND-1000 and an Agilent 2100. Library generation was performed with multiplex PCR. Sequencing took place on an Illumina HiSeq 2500. TCRbeta libraries were built by three rounds of nested PCR using primers (Table S4), following protocols modified from ARM-PCR. TCRdb cleaned the public reads at Q25 with fastp, built clones with MiXCR and kept in-frame beta chains. Rows matching on CDR3 protein sequence are summarized as one entry with the most common DNA and genes. Across this sample there are more than 85,000 distinct CDR3 sequences, with 60% to 80% seen only once. The ten most abundant clones make up roughly 35% of the sample.

The specimen was lung tumor tissue. The receptors come from a woman aged 55-70 years with non-small cell lung cancer.

A remark on this clonotype: One junction end disagrees with the germline gene, perhaps due to a read error. For the CDR3, the DNA is TGTGCCTGCAGCTTAGATGGAAAACAGGGCTGCACCTTC. Residues: CACSLDGKQGCTF. The chain combines TRBV11-3 with TRBJ1-2; a weak D match, TRBD1 (6 bases). In germline, CDR1 is SGHNT, CDR2 YENEEA. The CDR3 extends over 13 amino acids.

The genes are TRBV20-1 and TRBJ1-5; a weak D match, TRBD1 (6 bases). CDR3 length equals 16 residues. Per the germline V gene, CDR1 is DFQATT and CDR2 is SNEGSKA (reference sequence). V was shortened by 6 bases and J by 3 bases, with 21 bases between the two germline ends. CDR3 DNA sequence: TGCAGTGCAAGTTGGTGGACAGAAACATTCAATCAGCCCCAGCATTTT. Its translation: CSASWWTETFNQPQHF.

On this clonotype itself: The limits of the CDR3 on the DNA are not certain, so only TCRdb's listed CDR3 is given. The rearrangement uses TRBV10-2 and TRBJ2-1; TRBD1 is the table's D call, not checked against the DNA. The CDR3 is 15 residues long, ends included. CDR1 is WSHSY and CDR2 is SAAADI in the germline V gene. The CDR3 region is CASSDPFGSGNELFF.

For this clonotype: The germline gene is not matched at one end of the junction; a read error may be the cause. DNA of the CDR3: TGTACCAGCACCTTAGAAGCAAGTAATTCACTCCTCCACTTT. Translating gives CTSTLEASNSLLHF. The gene calls are TRBV11-2 and TRBJ1-6; D ambiguous. Looked up from germline, CDR1 is SGHAT and CDR2 is FQNNGV. This CDR3 comprises 14 residues.

As concerns this clonotype: An end of the junction differs from the germline gene, which may be a read error. V and J are TRBV11-2 and TRBJ2-3; 7 bases are a match to TRBD1. CDR3 length: 15 amino acids. Looked up from germline, CDR1 is SGHAT and CDR2 is FQNNGV. This CDR3 is CTSSLDLGRGDTQYF. The CDR3 bases are TGTACCAGTAGCTTAGATCTCGGCAGGGGGGATACGCAGTATTTT.

A word on this clonotype: The junction and the germline gene differ at one end; a read error may be behind it. V gene TRBV5-1 combines with J gene TRBJ2-7, with D tentatively TRBD1 or TRBD2 (5 bases each). The CDR3 has 14 amino acids. Germline assignment: CDR1 SGHRS and CDR2 YFSETQ. For the CDR3, the DNA is TGCGCCAGCAGAAAGGGACCGGGAACCTACGAACAGTACTTC. It specifies CASRKGPGTYEQYF.

Concerning this clonotype itself: As the CDR3 is not closed by the conserved phenylalanine or tryptophan, this likely results from a read error. The V gene is TRBV6-6, the J gene TRBJ1-6; D not resolved. This CDR3 region has 17 residues. Between the trimmed V and J ends, which lost 4 bases and 2 bases, there was a span of 15 bases. Germline CDR1 MNHNY, CDR2 SVGAGI (reference sequence). This CDR3 is CASSFDEESTYNSPLHL. For the CDR3, the DNA is TGTGCCAGCAGTTTTGATGAAGAGAGTACCTATAATTCACCCCTCCACCTT.

This clonotype was found a few times. A junction end diverges from the germline sequence, so it may reflect a read error. V is TRBV11-2 and J is TRBJ2-7; tentative D call: TRBD2 (5 bases). Germline V gene sequence: CDR1 SGHAT, CDR2 FQNNGV. This CDR3 has 13 residues. CDR3 bases: TGTGCTAGCAGTTTATGGGAGAAAGAGCCGCAGTACTTC. Encoded protein: CASSLWEKEPQYF.

The chain combines TRBV28 with TRBJ1-1; possible D gene TRBD1, 5 bases. Germline V gene lookup returns CDR1 MDHEN and CDR2 SYDVKM. The CDR3 is made up of 16 amino acids. The germline V and J ends were trimmed by 4 bases and 6 bases, with 21 bases remaining between them. For the CDR3, the DNA is TGTGCCAGCAGTTCTTTGAGTACAGGACAAGGCGCTGAAGCTTTCTTT. Amino acids: CASSSLSTGQGAEAFF.

The chain is built from TRBV28 and TRBJ2-7; 9 nucleotides line up with TRBD2. The CDR3 extends over 17 amino acids. After removal of 6 bases from V and 7 bases from J, the junction contained 19 bases not matched to a gene. From germline, CDR1 is MDHEN and CDR2 SYDVKM. The CDR3: CASRTRGTSRSRIEQYF. The DNA of the CDR3 is TGTGCCAGCAGGACCAGAGGGACTAGCAGGAGTCGGATTGAGCAGTACTTC.

Comment on this clonotype: The conserved phenylalanine or tryptophan normally closing the CDR3 is absent here, so this likely arose from a read error. The V and J genes are TRBV29-1 and TRBJ1-4; 8 nucleotides match TRBD1. The CDR3 runs to 12 residues. Germline-derived CDR1 and CDR2 are SQVTM and ANQGSEA. The CDR3 DNA reads TGCATCGTCCTGACAGGGGATGAAAAACTGTTTTAT. Its translation: CIVLTGDEKLFY.

With respect to this clonotype: Since no conserved phenylalanine or tryptophan closes the CDR3, a read error is the likely cause. The chain has TRBV11-1 and TRBJ2-1; either TRBD1 or TRBD2 may supply D (6 bases each). The CDR3 covers 12 residues. The V gene's germline CDR1 is SGHAT and CDR2 FQDESV (reference sequence). CDR3 in amino acids: CASSPRGDEQFL. CDR3 sequence (DNA): TGTGCTAGCAGCCCAAGGGGGGATGAGCAGTTCCTC.

This clonotype appeared many times. The chain combines TRBV20-1 with TRBJ2-2; no firm D call. V lost 4 bases to trimming and J lost 2 bases, with 5 bases between them. Germline V gene sequence: CDR1 DFQATT, CDR2 SNEGSKA (reference sequence). CDR3 length: 12 amino acids. DNA for the CDR3: TGCAGTGCTACAGATAACACCGGGGAGCTGTTTTTT. As protein: CSATDNTGELFF.

This clonotype was counted at least ten times. This chain uses TRBV6-2 or TRBV6-3 with TRBJ1-5; unclear D gene. The CDR3 spans 15 residues. Germline CDR1 reads MNHEY; CDR2 reads SVGEGT. V dropped 7 bases and J dropped 5 bases, with 18 bases sitting between them. As DNA, the CDR3 is TGTGCCAGCACCCCGATGAAGGGCACGTATCAGCCCCAGCATTTT. It encodes CASTPMKGTYQPQHF.

As for this clonotype: This may arise from a read error, as a much more abundant clone is one base away. V gene TRBV4-3 combines with J gene TRBJ2-7, with D perhaps matching TRBD2 (5 bases). V lost 0 bases to trimming and J lost 2 bases, with 11 bases between them. The CDR3 runs 15 residues. CDR1 LGHNA and CDR2 YSLEER come from the germline V gene. For the CDR3, the DNA is TGCGCCAGCAGCCAAGAAACACACGGGGCCTACGAGCAGTACTTC. The encoded protein is CASSQETHGAYEQYF.

This clonotype was recorded a few times. J is TRBJ2-5 and V is TRBV5-1; no clear D gene. Trimming cost V 6 bases and J 3 bases, with 12 bases left between them. The CDR3 runs 13 residues. Germline loops: CDR1 SGHRS, CDR2 YFSETQ. The CDR3 sequence is CASNSEQEETQYF. The CDR3 DNA reads as TGCGCCAGCAACTCAGAACAAGAAGAGACCCAGTACTTC.

Regarding this clonotype: One end of the junction does not line up with germline, which may come from a read error. This chain links TRBV7-7 with TRBJ1-5; 7 nucleotides agree with TRBD1. In germline, CDR1 is SSHAT, CDR2 FNYEAQ (reference sequence). CDR3 size: 13 residues. The CDR3 loop reads CASSLDRDQPQHF. The CDR3 DNA reads as TGTGCTAGCAGCTTAGACAGGGATCAGCCCCAGCATTTT. Together with reference TRBV7-7 and TRBJ1-5, the CDR3 gives the full variable domain: GAGVSQSPRYKVTKRGQDVTLRCDPISSHATLYWYQQALGQGPEFLTYFNYEAQPDKSGLPSDRFSAERPEGSISTLTIQRTEQRDSAMYRCASSLDRDQPQHFGDGTRLSIL.

Worth noting for this clonotype: At one of its ends the junction is not consistent with the germline gene, which may arise from a read error. The chain is built from TRBV20-1 and TRBJ2-3; 12 bases line up with TRBD2. The CDR3 runs to 16 residues. The germline V gene has CDR1 DFQATT and CDR2 SNEGSKA (reference sequence). The CDR3 bases are TGCAGTGCTAGGGCCTGCCTAGCGGGAGGGGCAGATATGCAGTATTTT. Translating it yields CSARACLAGGADMQYF.

As concerns this clonotype: This may be a read error: a much more frequent sequence differs by one nucleotide. The V call is TRBV6-6, the J call TRBJ2-3, with D perhaps matching TRBD2 (5 bases). CDR1 and CDR2 from the germline V gene are MNHNY and SVGAGI (reference sequence). The CDR3 totals 14 residues. CDR3 residues: CVSSYLRRTDTQYF. CDR3 coding DNA: TGTGTCAGCAGTTACTTACGGAGGACAGATACGCAGTATTTT.

In the case of this clonotype: This could be a read error, since a much larger clone is one nucleotide away. V gene TRBV20-1 combines with J gene TRBJ1-6; 7 bases are shared with TRBD1. V lost 4 bases to trimming and J lost 5 bases; unmatched junction nucleotides: 5. This CDR3 spans 14 amino acids. Germline V gene sequence: CDR1 DFQATT, CDR2 SNEGSKA (reference sequence). The CDR3 sequence: CSAKGGQNNSPLHF. The CDR3 coding sequence is TGCAGTGCTAAAGGGGGACAGAATAATTCACCCCTCCACTTT.

Regarding this clonotype: A much larger clone is a single base away; this may be a read error. Since no conserved phenylalanine or tryptophan closes the CDR3, a read error is the likely cause. This sequence joins TRBV20-1 and TRBJ2-1; D tentatively reads TRBD1 or TRBD2 (5 bases each). In germline, CDR1 is DFQATT, CDR2 SNEGSKA (reference sequence). CDR3 length: 11 amino acids. V lost 6 bases, J lost 5 bases, and 8 bases lay in between. The CDR3 spells CSAGTHNEQFV. The CDR3, as DNA: TGCAGTGCGGGGACCCACAATGAGCAGTTCGTC.

The V and J genes are TRBV11-2 and TRBJ1-1; D ambiguous. CDR1 is SGHAT, CDR2 FQNNGV, per germline. CDR3 size: 16 residues. V lost 6 bases and J lost 5, with 22 bases in between. The CDR3 nucleotides read TGTGCCAGCAGTCCTGAGCAGTTTGGCTCGCTTACTGAAGCTTTCTTT. Translating it yields CASSPEQFGSLTEAFF. The variable domain in full, with the rest retrieved from reference TRBV11-2 and TRBJ1-1, is EAGVAQSPRYKIIEKRQSVAFWCNPISGHATLYWYQQILGQGPKLLIQFQNNGVVDDSQLPKDRFSAERLKGVDSTLKIQPAKLEDSAVYLCASSPEQFGSLTEAFFGQGTRLTVV.

In the case of this clonotype: Lacking the conserved final phenylalanine or tryptophan, this CDR3 likely reflects a read error. For the CDR3, the DNA is TGTGCCATCAGTTACTCGAACGGCTACGAGCAGTACTCC. Amino acids: CAISYSNGYEQYS. The chain links TRBV6-2 or TRBV6-3 to TRBJ2-7, with D unresolved. Germline CDR1 MNHEY, CDR2 SVGEGT. This CDR3 spans 13 amino acids.

Remarks on this clonotype: A much larger clone differs from this one at a single base, so this may be a read error. CDR3 loop: CASSQDSSRVGLYGYTF. As DNA, the CDR3 is TGCGCCAGCAGCCAAGATTCGAGCAGGGTAGGACTCTATGGCTACACCTTC. The chain recombines TRBV4-3 with TRBJ1-2, with D perhaps TRBD1 (5 bases). Germline CDR1 and CDR2: LGHNA and YSLEER. The CDR3 has 17 amino acids. With 0 bases removed from V and 4 bases from J, the gap between germline ends came to 18 bases.

A remark on this clonotype: A much larger clone is a single base away; this may be a read error. The chain joins TRBV29-1 to TRBJ1-6; D is possibly TRBD1 (6 bases). In germline, CDR1 is SQVTM, CDR2 ANQGSEA. This CDR3 has 14 residues. This CDR3 is CSVEGGRGNSPLHF. The CDR3 DNA reads TGCAGCGTGGAAGGGGGACGGGGTAATTCACCCCTCCACTTT.

Turning to this clonotype: At one boundary the junction diverges from the germline segment, which might be a read error. J is TRBJ2-2 and V is TRBV6-1, with no clear D. Germline assignment: CDR1 MNHNS and CDR2 SASEGT. This CDR3 contains 14 residues. For the CDR3, the DNA is TGTGCTAGCAGGATGGGCCCAATGGCCTGGGAGCTGTTTTTT. Its translation: CASRMGPMAWELFF.

For this clonotype: The germline gene is not matched at one end of the junction; a read error may be the cause. The CDR3 is CSSNLKTGVNTGELFF. In DNA form, the CDR3 reads TGTTCCAGCAATTTAAAGACAGGGGTTAACACCGGGGAGCTATTTTTT. The chain is built from TRBV12-3 or TRBV12-4 and TRBJ2-2, with 8 bases lining up with TRBD1. CDR3 length: 16 amino acids.

Note on this clonotype: This may be a read error, as it is one base from a much larger clone. This sequence joins TRBV10-3 and TRBJ1-4, with TRBD1 as a possible D gene (5 bases). Germline-derived CDR1 and CDR2 are ENHRY and SYGVKD. The CDR3 is made up of 13 amino acids. The CDR3 sequence: CVIKGDSNEKLFF. The CDR3, as DNA: TGTGTCATCAAAGGGGATTCTAATGAAAAACTGTTTTTT.

On this clonotype itself: A much larger clone lies a single base off, so this may be a read error. The V and J genes are TRBV6-1 and TRBJ1-1, with unresolved D. CDR1 MNHNS and CDR2 SASEGT come from the germline V gene. CDR3 size: 15 residues. The CDR3 DNA is TGTGTCAGCAGTGAAGTAATACAGAAACTTCGGGAAGCTTTCTTT. Translated, it gives CVSSEVIQKLREAFF.

CDR3 region: CAWTSGTNKDTQYF. CDR3 bases: TGTGCCTGGACTAGCGGGACCAACAAAGATACGCAGTATTTT. The V gene is TRBV30, the J gene TRBJ2-3; 9 positions match TRBD2. The junction had 7 bases not matched to a gene; V was cut back by 4 bases and J by 5 bases. The CDR3 has 14 amino acids. Germline CDR1 GTSNPN, CDR2 SVGIG (reference sequence). The full variable domain, in which reference TRBV30 and TRBJ2-3 provide the parts outside the CDR3, is SQTIHQWPATLVQPVGSPLSLECTVEGTSNPNLYWYRQAAGRGLQLLFYSVGIGQISSEVPQNLSASRPQDRQFILSSKKLLLSDSGFYLCAWTSGTNKDTQYFGPGTRLTVL.

This clonotype was counted many times. J is TRBJ1-1 and V is TRBV28, with D unresolved. The V end lost 4 bases, the J end lost 9 bases, and 15 bases lay between the germline ends. This CDR3 is built from 13 residues. The germline V gene encodes CDR1 MDHEN and CDR2 SYDVKM. The CDR3 reads CASSYKGIYQAFF. CDR3 nucleotide sequence: TGTGCCAGCAGTTACAAAGGGATCTATCAAGCTTTCTTT.